One sample yielded the 10 T cell receptor beta chains listed below, sequenced in a study of T cells in Graves' hyperthyroidism and ophthalmopathy (dated by TCRdb to about 2019). Library creation used multiplex PCR. The run used an Illumina HiSeq 2000. The TCR beta CDR3 regions were amplified from the RNA transcripts. A first-round RT-PCR of the TCR CDR3 used the HTBI primer set with the Qiagen OneStep RT-PCR kit. Using fastp at Q25 and MiXCR, TCRdb reprocessed the public reads and kept productive beta chains. Rows merge per CDR3 protein into single entries with the most common DNA and genes. The sample data list approximately 420,000 distinct CDR3 sequences, and 14% to 15% of these were observed just once. The biggest ten clones account for approximately 30% of the sample. Sequencing was performed on blood. Receptor source: a woman aged 30 to 39 with Graves' hyperthyroidism.

This clonotype was observed many times. The chain joins TRBV11-2 to TRBJ2-7; possibly TRBD1 for D (6 bases). The germline V gene has CDR1 SGHAT and CDR2 FQNNGV. Deletions cut 2 bases from V and 3 bases from J, with 17 bases between. There are 16 residues in the CDR3. The CDR3 spells CASSLTDRSAGYEQYF. The CDR3 DNA reads as TGTGCCAGCAGCTTAACCGACAGGTCTGCGGGCTACGAGCAGTACTTC.

This clonotype was seen a few times. The chain carries TRBV20-1 and TRBJ2-7, with D tentatively TRBD1 (5 bases). V was cut by 6 bases and J by 0 bases, with 12 bases left in between. This CDR3 spans 13 amino acids. CDR1 is DFQATT and CDR2 is SNEGSKA in the germline V gene (reference sequence). DNA for the CDR3: TGCAGTGCCACGGACATTTCCTCCTACGAGCAGTACTTC. Translation gives CSATDISSYEQYF.

This clonotype was seen once. The gene calls are TRBV28 and TRBJ2-4, with a possible D match to TRBD1 (7 bases). V gave up 7 bases and J gave up 3 bases, with 13 bases separating them. CDR1 and CDR2 (germline): MDHEN, SYDVKM. CDR3 length equals 14 residues. CDR3 nucleotides: TGTGCCAGCATTAGTCAGGGGGGCAAAAACATTCAGTACTTC. Translating gives CASISQGGKNIQYF.

This chain uses TRBV19 with TRBJ2-5; 9 nucleotides line up with TRBD2. V trimming: 3 bases; J trimming: 2 bases; junction bases outside the gene matches: 7. The CDR3 is 16 amino acids. Germline loops: CDR1 LNHDA, CDR2 SQIVND (reference sequence). The CDR3 is CASSMVSGSRQETQYF. DNA for the CDR3: TGTGCCAGTAGTATGGTTAGCGGGAGCAGACAAGAGACCCAGTACTTC.

The sample holds one count of this clonotype. V and J are TRBV3-1 and TRBJ2-1; D may match TRBD1 or TRBD2 (10 bases each). The germline gives CDR1 LGHDT, CDR2 YNNKEL (reference sequence). The length of the CDR3 is 22 residues. Between the trimmed V and J ends, which lost 2 bases and 2 bases, there was a span of 31 bases. The CDR3 DNA reads TGTGCCAGCAGCCAATGGGACAGGGGAGGTCTAGCGGGAGTGGGGCCCTACAATGAGCAGTTCTTC. It is translated as CASSQWDRGGLAGVGPYNEQFF.

This clonotype was detected a few times. The chain is built from TRBV7-9 and TRBJ2-3; TRBD2 matches 13 bases. V was clipped by 6 bases and J by 4 bases; unmatched bases: 7. CDR3 length: 16 residues. The germline CDR1 and CDR2 sequences are SEHNR and FQNEAQ (reference sequence). Here the CDR3 DNA reads TGTGCCAGCAGATCGGGACTAGCGGGACTCGCAGATACGCAGTATTTT. Translated, it gives CASRSGLAGLADTQYF.

This clonotype showed up just a few times. This chain joins TRBV6-2 or TRBV6-3 and TRBJ1-1; 7 bases fit TRBD1. With 4 bases clipped from V and 4 bases from J, the junction kept 6 bases outside the gene matches. Germline V gene lookup returns CDR1 MNHEY and CDR2 SVGEGT. This CDR3 contains 14 residues. CDR3 residues: CASSSTGLSTEAFF. CDR3 nucleotide sequence: TGTGCCAGCAGTTCGACAGGGCTGAGCACTGAAGCTTTCTTT.

There are many counts of this clonotype. The genes are TRBV20-1 and TRBJ2-7; a weak D match, TRBD1 (5 bases). V lost 0 bases and J lost 5, with 8 bases in between. The length of the CDR3 is 12 residues. Germline CDR1 is DFQATT and CDR2 is SNEGSKA (reference sequence). The CDR3 loop reads CSARDREHEQYF. The CDR3 nucleotides are TGCAGTGCTAGAGACAGGGAACACGAGCAGTACTTC.

This clonotype occurred many times. This chain joins TRBV6-5 and TRBJ1-5, with a tentative D call TRBD1 (5 bases). The V end was cut by 0 bases, the J end by 0 bases, with 12 bases between. The CDR3 loop spans 17 amino acids. The V gene's germline CDR1 is MNHEY and CDR2 SVGAGI. Here the CDR3 reads CASSYSFRVGSNQPQHF. The CDR3 DNA follows: TGTGCCAGCAGTTACTCGTTCAGGGTCGGTAGCAATCAGCCCCAGCATTTT.

This clonotype was seen only a few times. The V call is TRBV20-1, the J call TRBJ2-7, with D tentatively TRBD1 (5 bases). Germline CDR1 and CDR2: DFQATT and SNEGSKA (reference sequence). This CDR3 spans 14 amino acids. V was clipped by 2 bases and J by 7 bases, with 18 bases between them. Here the CDR3 DNA reads TGCAGTGCTAGAAGTCAGGGTCTTCAGGGTGAGCAGTACTTC. Its translation is CSARSQGLQGEQYF.